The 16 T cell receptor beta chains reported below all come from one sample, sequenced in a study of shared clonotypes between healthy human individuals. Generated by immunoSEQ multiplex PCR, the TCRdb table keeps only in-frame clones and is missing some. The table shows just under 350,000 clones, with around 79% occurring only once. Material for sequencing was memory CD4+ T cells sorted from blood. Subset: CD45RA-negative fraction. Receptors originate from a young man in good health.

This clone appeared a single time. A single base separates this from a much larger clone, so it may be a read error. The CDR3 DNA reads TGTGCCAGCAGCTTAGGCTTCAGCAGAGGGGGGAATGAGCAGTTCTTC. Translating gives CASSLGFSRGGNEQFF. The rearrangement uses TRBV7-9 and TRBJ2-1, with D perhaps being TRBD1 or TRBD2 (6 bases each). Germline CDR1 and CDR2: SEHNR and FQNEAQ (reference sequence). The CDR3 sequence is 16 residues long. Trimming removed 1 base at V and 7 bases at J, with 17 bases between.

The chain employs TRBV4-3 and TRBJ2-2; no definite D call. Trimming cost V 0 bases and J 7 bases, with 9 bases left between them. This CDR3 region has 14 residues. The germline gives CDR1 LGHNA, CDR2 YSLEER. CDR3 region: CASSQDRSGGELFF. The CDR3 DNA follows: TGCGCCAGCAGCCAAGATCGATCGGGCGGGGAGCTGTTTTTT.

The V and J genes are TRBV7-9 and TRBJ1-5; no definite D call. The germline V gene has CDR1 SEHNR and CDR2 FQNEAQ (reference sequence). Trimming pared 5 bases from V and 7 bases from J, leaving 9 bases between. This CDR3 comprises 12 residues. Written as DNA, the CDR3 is TGTGCCAGCAGCCGCTTAAACCAGCCCCAGCATTTT. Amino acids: CASSRLNQPQHF.

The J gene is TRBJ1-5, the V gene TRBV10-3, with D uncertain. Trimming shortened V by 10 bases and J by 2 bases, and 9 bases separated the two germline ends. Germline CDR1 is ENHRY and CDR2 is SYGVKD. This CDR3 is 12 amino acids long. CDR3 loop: CANTDGNQPQHF. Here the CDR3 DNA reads TGTGCCAACACGGACGGCAATCAGCCCCAGCATTTT.

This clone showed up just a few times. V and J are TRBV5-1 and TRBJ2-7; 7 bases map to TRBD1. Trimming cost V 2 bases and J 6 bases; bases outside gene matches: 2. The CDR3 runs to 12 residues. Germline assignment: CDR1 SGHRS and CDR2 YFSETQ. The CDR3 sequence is CASSLQGSEQYF. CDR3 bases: TGCGCCAGCAGCTTACAGGGGAGCGAGCAGTACTTC.

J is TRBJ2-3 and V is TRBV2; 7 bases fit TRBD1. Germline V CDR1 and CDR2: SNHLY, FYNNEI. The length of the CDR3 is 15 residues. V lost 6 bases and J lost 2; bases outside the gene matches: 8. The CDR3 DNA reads TGTGCCAGCAGCGGTGGGACAGAGATCACAGATACGCAGTATTTT. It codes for CASSGGTEITDTQYF. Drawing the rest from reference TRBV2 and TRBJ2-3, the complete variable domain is EPEVTQTPSHQVTQMGQEVILRCVPISNHLYFYWYRQILGQKVEFLVSFYNNEISEKSEIFDDQFSVERPDGSNFTLKIRSTKLEDSAMYFCASSGGTEITDTQYFGPGTRLTVL.

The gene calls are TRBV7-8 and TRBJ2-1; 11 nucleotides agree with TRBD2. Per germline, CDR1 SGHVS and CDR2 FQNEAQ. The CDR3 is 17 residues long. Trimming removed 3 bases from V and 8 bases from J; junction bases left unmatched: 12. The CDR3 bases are TGTGCCAGCAGCTTGGCTAGCGGGAGGACCTTCCCCCATGAGCAGTTCTTC. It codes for CASSLASGRTFPHEQFF.

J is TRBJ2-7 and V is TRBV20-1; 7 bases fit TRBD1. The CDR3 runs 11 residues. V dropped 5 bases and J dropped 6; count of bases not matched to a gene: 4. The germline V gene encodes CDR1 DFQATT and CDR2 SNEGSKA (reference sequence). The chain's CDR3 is CSAADRVEQYF. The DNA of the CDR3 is TGCAGTGCTGCCGACAGGGTCGAGCAGTACTTC.

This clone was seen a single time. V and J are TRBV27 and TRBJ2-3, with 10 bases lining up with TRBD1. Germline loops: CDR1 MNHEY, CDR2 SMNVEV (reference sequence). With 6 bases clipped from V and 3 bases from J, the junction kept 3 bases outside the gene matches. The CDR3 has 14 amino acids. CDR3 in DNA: TGTGCCAGCAGGGACAGGGGGTGGACAGATACGCAGTATTTT. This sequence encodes CASRDRGWTDTQYF.

CDR3 loop: CASSSAASGKGTGELFF. CDR3 sequence (DNA): TGTGCCAGCAGCTCCGCGGCTAGCGGGAAAGGAACCGGGGAGCTGTTTTTT. The chain recombines TRBV5-6 with TRBJ2-2; 9 bases fit TRBD2. With 3 bases clipped from V and 5 bases from J, the junction kept 11 bases outside the gene matches. CDR3 length: 17 amino acids. Per the germline V gene, CDR1 is SGHDT and CDR2 is YYEEEE.

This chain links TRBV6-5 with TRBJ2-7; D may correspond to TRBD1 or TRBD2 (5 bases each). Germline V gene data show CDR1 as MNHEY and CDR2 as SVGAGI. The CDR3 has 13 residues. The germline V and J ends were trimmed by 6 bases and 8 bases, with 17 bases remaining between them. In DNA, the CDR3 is TGTGCCAGCAGATCACTAGGGGCTCTGCAGCAGTACTTC. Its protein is CASRSLGALQQYF.

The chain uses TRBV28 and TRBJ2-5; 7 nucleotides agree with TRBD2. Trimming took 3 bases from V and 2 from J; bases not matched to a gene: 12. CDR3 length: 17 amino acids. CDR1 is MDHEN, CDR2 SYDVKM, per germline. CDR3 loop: CASSLGGGMWPQETQYF. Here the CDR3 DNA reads TGTGCCAGCAGTTTGGGCGGGGGAATGTGGCCTCAAGAGACCCAGTACTTC.

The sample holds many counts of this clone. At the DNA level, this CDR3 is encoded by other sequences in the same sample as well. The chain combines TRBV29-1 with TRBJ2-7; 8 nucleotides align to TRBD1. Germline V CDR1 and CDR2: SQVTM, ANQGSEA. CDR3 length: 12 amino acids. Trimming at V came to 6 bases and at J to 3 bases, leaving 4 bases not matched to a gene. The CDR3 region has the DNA TGCAGCGTCGGACAGGGTGGCTACGAGCAGTACTTC. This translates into CSVGQGGYEQYF.

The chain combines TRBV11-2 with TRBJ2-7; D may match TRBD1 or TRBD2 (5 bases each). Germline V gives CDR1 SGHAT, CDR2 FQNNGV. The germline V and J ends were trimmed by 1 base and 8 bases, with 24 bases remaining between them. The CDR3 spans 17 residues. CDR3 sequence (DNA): TGTGCCAGCAGCTTAGGGCCCCCCCGGGACCCCCGGACCCAGCAGTACTTC. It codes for CASSLGPPRDPRTQQYF.

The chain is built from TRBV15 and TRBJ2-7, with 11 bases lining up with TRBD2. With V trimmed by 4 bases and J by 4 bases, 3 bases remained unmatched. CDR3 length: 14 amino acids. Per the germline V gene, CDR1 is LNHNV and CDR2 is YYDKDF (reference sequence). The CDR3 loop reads CATSKLAGGYEQYF. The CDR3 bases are TGTGCCACCAGCAAGCTAGCGGGAGGTTACGAGCAGTACTTC. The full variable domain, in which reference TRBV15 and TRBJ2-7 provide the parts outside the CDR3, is DAMVIQNPRYQVTQFGKPVTLSCSQTLNHNVMYWYQQKSSQAPKLLFHYYDKDFNNEADTPDNFQSRRPNTSFCFLDIRSPGLGDTAMYLCATSKLAGGYEQYFGPGTRLTVT.

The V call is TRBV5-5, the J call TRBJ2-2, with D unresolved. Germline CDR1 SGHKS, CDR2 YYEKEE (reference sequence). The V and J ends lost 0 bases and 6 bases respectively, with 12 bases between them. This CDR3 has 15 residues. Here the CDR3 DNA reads TGTGCCAGCAGCTTGGTCGGCAACGGTCCCGGGGAGCTGTTTTTT. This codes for CASSLVGNGPGELFF.